What follows are 5 T cell receptor beta chains derived from one specimen sequenced in a study of shared clonotypes between healthy human individuals. Repertoires were generated with immunoSEQ multiplex PCR, while TCRdb's copy carries only in-frame clones and drops some. The data contain 550,000 to 700,000 clones, 60% to 75% of them seen just once; the ten biggest clones take up around 2%. Sequenced: memory CD4+ T cells sorted from blood. The subset here: CD45RA-negative fraction. All receptors derive from a woman younger than 45 in good health.

This clone was seen a single time. The junction and the germline gene differ at one end; a read error may be behind it. This rearrangement joins TRBV9 to TRBJ2-1; D is ambiguous. CDR1 and CDR2 (germline): SGDLS, YYNGEE. The CDR3 runs 14 residues. CDR3 region: CDSSPHPYSNEQFF. The DNA for the CDR3 is TGTGACAGCAGCCCCCATCCTTATAGCAATGAGCAGTTCTTC. The whole variable domain, remainder taken from reference TRBV9 and TRBJ2-1, is DSGVTQTPKHLITATGQRVTLRCSPRSGDLSVYWYQQSLDQGLQFLIQYYNGEERAKGNILERFSAQQFPDLHSELNLSSLELGDSALYFCDSSPHPYSNEQFFGPGTRLTVL.

The chain employs TRBV10-3 and TRBJ2-1; 7 positions match TRBD2. The CDR3 totals 15 residues. Germline CDR1 is ENHRY and CDR2 is SYGVKD. J was trimmed by 5 bases and V by 2 bases; bases with no gene match: 6. In nucleotides, the CDR3 is TGTGCCATCAGTGAGCAGGCGGGAGCAAACAATGAGCAGTTCTTC. As protein: CAISEQAGANNEQFF.

The J gene is TRBJ2-3, the V gene TRBV6-4; 9 bases are a match to TRBD1. This CDR3 comprises 14 residues. V shed 6 bases and J 3 bases; nucleotides not matched to a gene: 4. The germline V gene encodes CDR1 MRHNA and CDR2 SNTAGT. The CDR3 reads CASSTGGWTDTQYF. The DNA for the CDR3 is TGTGCCAGCAGCACAGGGGGCTGGACAGATACGCAGTATTTT.

About this clone itself: Other DNA sequences in the sample encode the same CDR3. The CDR3 coding sequence is TGTGCCAGCAGCCTAGTGAACACTGAAGCTTTCTTT. Protein product: CASSLVNTEAFF. This chain joins TRBV5-4 and TRBJ1-1; no clear D. The V gene's germline CDR1 is SGHNT and CDR2 YYREEE (reference sequence). The V and J ends lost 4 bases and 0 bases respectively, with 4 bases between them. The CDR3 length is 12 residues.

This chain uses TRBV5-1 with TRBJ2-3; D might be TRBD1 (6 bases). The germline V gene encodes CDR1 SGHRS and CDR2 YFSETQ. V was cut by 4 bases and J by 2 bases, with 11 bases left in between. This CDR3 has 14 residues. CDR3 loop: CASSAGQNTDTQYF. The CDR3 coding sequence is TGCGCCAGCAGCGCCGGACAGAACACAGATACGCAGTATTTT.